This TCR beta chain originates from a study of T cell repertoires in cytomegalovirus infection (dated by TCRdb to the late 2010s). About the study as a whole: Alongside well-studied HLA-B-restricted epitopes, the peptide stimulations were aimed at recently identified HLA-C-restricted CMV epitopes, whose presentation resists viral immunomodulation. Donor HLA type was relevant to the analysis, as public TCR beta signatures indicated carriage of CMV infection together with the matching HLA type. General conclusions and limits of the study: In both this cohort and an independent cohort of under 450 donors, the cumulative frequency of public TCR beta family members distinguished carriers of CMV infection plus the relevant HLA type. The ex vivo response was dominated by HLA-C-restricted CMV-specific TCR beta clonotypes, which also provided the single most frequent clonotype in two of eight donors.

This clonotype was seen only a few times. Its antigen is unknown. Per-base quality was not reported, and no clone a single base away is much larger than it. TCRdb records Illumina HiSeq 1500 as the sequencer. TCRdb ran its own pipeline on the public reads, namely fastp trimming at Q25 and MiXCR clone calling, and kept in-frame beta chains. One record per CDR3 amino acid sequence lists the most common genes and DNA. Counted in this sample were about 89,000 distinct CDR3 sequences; 29% of them appeared once. Less than 75% of the sample goes to the ten largest clones. This sample's treatment or condition label indicates: in vitro stimulation with specific CMV peptide epitopes to enrich CMV-specific T cells. This receptor was taken from a human donor in good health (CMV status not recorded). Some clones in this sample may be carry-over from other donors' samples. The material sequenced was CD8+ T cells from cultured PBMCs, taken from culture after CMV antigen stimulation.

The CDR3 corresponds to CSVVTASYEQYF. The sequence in DNA is TGCAGCGTTGTGACTGCCTCCTACGAGCAGTACTTC. The chain uses TRBV29-1 and TRBJ2-7; the D gene identity is not certain. CDR1 is given as SQVTM and CDR2 as ANQGSEA, both from the germline V gene. V is cut by 4 bases and J by 0 bases, and the space between the germline ends is 7 bases. Taken from cysteine to phenylalanine, the CDR3 has 12 residues. The kept DNA is CDR3 alone, 36 bases in frame from the first base.